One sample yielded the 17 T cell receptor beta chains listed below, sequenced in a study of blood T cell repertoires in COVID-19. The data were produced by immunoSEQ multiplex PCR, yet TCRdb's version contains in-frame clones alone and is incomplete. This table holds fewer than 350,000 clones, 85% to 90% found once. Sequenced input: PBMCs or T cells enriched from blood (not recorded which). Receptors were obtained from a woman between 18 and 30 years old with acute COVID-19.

This chain's CDR3 is CASSLRWVRTGHNEQFF. Here the CDR3 DNA reads TGTGCCAGCAGCTTGCGGTGGGTCCGGACAGGCCACAATGAGCAGTTCTTC. The chain carries TRBV5-6 and TRBJ2-1, with 7 bases that match TRBD1. The CDR3 covers 17 residues. J was trimmed by 5 bases and V by 1 base; bases with no gene match: 12. Germline assignment: CDR1 SGHDT and CDR2 YYEEEE.

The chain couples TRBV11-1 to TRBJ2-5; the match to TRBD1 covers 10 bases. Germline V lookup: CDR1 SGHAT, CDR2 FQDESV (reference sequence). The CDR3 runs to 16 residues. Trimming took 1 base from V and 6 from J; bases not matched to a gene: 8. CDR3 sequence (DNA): TGTGCCAGCAGCTTAGTCGGGACAGGGGAGATAAAGACCCAGTACTTC. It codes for CASSLVGTGEIKTQYF.

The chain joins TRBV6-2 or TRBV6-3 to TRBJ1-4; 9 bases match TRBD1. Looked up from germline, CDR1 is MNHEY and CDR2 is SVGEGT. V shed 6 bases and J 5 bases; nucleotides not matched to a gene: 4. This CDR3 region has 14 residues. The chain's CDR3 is CASSSGTGNEKLFF. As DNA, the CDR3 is TGTGCCAGCAGCTCCGGGACAGGGAATGAAAAACTGTTTTTT.

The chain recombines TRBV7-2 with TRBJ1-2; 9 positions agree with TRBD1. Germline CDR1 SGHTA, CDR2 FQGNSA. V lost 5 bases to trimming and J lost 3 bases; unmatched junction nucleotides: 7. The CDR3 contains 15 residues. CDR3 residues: CASSPQGATDYGYTF. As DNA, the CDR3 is TGTGCCAGCAGCCCACAGGGGGCGACCGACTATGGCTACACCTTC.

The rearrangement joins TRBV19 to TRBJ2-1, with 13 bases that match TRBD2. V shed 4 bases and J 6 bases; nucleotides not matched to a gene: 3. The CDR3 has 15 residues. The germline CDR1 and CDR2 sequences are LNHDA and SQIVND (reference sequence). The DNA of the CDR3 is TGTGCCAGTAGTAGGACTAGCGGGAGCCCCAATGAGCAGTTCTTC. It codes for CASSRTSGSPNEQFF. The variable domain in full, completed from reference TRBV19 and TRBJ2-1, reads DGGITQSPKYLFRKEGQNVTLSCEQNLNHDAMYWYRQDPGQGLRLIYYSQIVNDFQKGDIAEGYSVSREKKESFPLTVTSAQKNPTAFYLCASSRTSGSPNEQFFGPGTRLTVL.

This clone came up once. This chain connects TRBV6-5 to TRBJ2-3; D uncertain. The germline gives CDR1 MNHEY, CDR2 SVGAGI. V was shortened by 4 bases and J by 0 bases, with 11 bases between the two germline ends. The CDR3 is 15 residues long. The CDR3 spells CASSSDLSSTDTQYF. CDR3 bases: TGTGCCAGCAGTTCCGACTTAAGCAGCACAGATACGCAGTATTTT.

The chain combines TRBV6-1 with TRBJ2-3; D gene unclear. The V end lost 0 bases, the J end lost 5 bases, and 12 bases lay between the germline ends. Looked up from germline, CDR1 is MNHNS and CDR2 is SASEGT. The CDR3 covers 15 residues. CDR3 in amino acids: CASSEAARRIDTQYF. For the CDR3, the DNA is TGTGCCAGCAGTGAAGCGGCCAGAAGAATAGATACGCAGTATTTT.

CDR3 coding DNA: TGTGCCAGCAGTCGAGGTCGGCTAGAAGAGACCCAGTACTTC. Its translation: CASSRGRLEETQYF. V and J are TRBV27 and TRBJ2-5; D ambiguous. Germline V lookup: CDR1 MNHEY, CDR2 SMNVEV (reference sequence). The CDR3 is 14 amino acids. Trimming cost V 5 bases and J 3 bases, with 13 bases left between them.

Here the CDR3 DNA reads TGCGCCAGCGCCCCACGGCAGGGTGGTTCCTACAATGAGCAGTTCTTC. It is translated as CASAPRQGGSYNEQFF. This chain uses TRBV5-1 with TRBJ2-1; D possibly corresponds to TRBD1 (5 bases). V gave up 7 bases and J gave up 1 base, with 18 bases separating them. The CDR3 has 16 amino acids. The germline V gene has CDR1 SGHRS and CDR2 YFSETQ.

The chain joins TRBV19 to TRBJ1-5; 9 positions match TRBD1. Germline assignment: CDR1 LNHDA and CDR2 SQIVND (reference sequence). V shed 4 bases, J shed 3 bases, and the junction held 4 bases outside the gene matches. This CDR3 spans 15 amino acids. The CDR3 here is CASSTTGGYNQPQHF. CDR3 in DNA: TGTGCCAGTAGTACCACAGGGGGCTACAATCAGCCCCAGCATTTT.

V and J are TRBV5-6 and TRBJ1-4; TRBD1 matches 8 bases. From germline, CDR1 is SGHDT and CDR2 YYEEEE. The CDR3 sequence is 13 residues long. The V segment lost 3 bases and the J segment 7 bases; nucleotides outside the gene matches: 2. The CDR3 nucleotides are TGTGCCAGCAGCTCAGGGGGCGCTGAAAAACTGTTTTTT. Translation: CASSSGGAEKLFF.

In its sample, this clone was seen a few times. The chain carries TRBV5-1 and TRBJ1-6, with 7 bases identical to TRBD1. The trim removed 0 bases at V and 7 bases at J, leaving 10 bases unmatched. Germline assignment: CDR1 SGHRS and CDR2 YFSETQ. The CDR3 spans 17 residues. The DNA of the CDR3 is TGCGCCAGCAGCTTGGATATACAGGGGTCCCTCAATTCACCCCTCCACTTT. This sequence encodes CASSLDIQGSLNSPLHF.

The CDR3 nucleotides read TGTGCCAGCCGACCAGGGGGTCAGTCTAACGAGCAGTACTTC. Translating it yields CASRPGGQSNEQYF. V and J are TRBV28 and TRBJ2-7, with TRBD1 matching 7 bases. The J segment lost 5 bases and the V segment lost 8 bases, leaving 12 bases of the junction unmatched. The V gene's germline CDR1 is MDHEN and CDR2 SYDVKM. The CDR3 has 14 amino acids.

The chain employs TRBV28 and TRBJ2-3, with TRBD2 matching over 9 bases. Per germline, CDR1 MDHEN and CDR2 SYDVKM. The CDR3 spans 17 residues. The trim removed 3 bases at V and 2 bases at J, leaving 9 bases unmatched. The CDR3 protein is CASSFRRLAATTDTQYF. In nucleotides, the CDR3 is TGTGCCAGCAGTTTCCGCCGACTAGCGGCAACCACAGATACGCAGTATTTT.

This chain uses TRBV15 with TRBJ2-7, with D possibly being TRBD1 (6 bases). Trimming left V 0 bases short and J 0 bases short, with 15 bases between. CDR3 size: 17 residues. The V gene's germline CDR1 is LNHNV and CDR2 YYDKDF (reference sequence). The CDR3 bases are TGTGCCACCAGCAGAGAACCCAACAGGGCCATCTCCTACGAGCAGTACTTC. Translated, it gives CATSREPNRAISYEQYF.

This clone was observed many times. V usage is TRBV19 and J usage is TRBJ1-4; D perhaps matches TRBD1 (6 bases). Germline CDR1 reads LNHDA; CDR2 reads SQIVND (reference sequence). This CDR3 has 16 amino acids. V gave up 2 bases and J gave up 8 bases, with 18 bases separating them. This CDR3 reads CASSIITGPPGEKLFF. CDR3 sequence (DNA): TGTGCCAGTAGTATAATTACAGGGCCGCCCGGAGAAAAACTGTTTTTT.

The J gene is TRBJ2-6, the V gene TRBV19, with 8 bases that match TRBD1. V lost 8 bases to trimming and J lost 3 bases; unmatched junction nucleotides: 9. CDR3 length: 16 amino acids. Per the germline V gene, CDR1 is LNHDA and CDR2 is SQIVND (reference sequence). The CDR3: CASAPGTGFGANVLTF. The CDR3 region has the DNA TGTGCCAGTGCCCCCGGGACAGGATTTGGGGCCAACGTCCTGACTTTC.